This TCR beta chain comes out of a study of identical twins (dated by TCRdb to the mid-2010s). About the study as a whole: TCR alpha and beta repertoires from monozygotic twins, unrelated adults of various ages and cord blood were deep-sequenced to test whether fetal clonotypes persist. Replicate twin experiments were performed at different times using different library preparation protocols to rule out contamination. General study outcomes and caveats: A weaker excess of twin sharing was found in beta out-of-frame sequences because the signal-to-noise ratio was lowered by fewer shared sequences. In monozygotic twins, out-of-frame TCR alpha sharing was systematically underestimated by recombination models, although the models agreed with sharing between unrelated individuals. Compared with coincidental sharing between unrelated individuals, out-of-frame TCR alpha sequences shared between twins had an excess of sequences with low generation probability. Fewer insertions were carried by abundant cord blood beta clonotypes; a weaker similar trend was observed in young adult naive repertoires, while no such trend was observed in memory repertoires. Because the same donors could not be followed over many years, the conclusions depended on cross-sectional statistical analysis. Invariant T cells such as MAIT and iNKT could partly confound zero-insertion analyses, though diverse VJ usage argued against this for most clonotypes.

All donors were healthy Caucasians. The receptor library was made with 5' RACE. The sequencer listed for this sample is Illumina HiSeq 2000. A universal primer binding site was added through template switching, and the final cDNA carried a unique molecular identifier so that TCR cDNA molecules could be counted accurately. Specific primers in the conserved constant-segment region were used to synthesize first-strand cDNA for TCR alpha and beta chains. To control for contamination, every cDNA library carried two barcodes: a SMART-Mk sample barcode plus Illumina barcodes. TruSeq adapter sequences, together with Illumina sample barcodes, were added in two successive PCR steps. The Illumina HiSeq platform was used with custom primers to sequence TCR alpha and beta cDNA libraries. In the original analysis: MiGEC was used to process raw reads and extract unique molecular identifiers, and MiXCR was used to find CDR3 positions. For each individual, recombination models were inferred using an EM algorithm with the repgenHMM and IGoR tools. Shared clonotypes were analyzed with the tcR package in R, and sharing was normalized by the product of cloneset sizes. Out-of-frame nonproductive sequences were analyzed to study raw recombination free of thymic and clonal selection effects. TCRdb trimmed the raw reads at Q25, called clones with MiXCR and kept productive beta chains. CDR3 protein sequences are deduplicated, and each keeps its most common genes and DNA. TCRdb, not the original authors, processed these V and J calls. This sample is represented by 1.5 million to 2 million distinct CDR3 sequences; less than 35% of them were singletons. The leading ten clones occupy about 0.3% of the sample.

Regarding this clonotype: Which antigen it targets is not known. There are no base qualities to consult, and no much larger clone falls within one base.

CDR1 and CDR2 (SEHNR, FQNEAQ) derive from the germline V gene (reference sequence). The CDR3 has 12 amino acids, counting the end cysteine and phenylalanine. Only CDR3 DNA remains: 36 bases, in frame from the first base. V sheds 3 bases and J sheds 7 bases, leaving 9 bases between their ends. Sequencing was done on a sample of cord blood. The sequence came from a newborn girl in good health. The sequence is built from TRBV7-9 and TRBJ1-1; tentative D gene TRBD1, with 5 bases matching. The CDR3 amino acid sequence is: CASSFMTVEAFF. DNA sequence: TGTGCCAGCAGCTTTATGACAGTTGAAGCTTTCTTT.